What follows are 2 T cell receptor beta chains derived from one specimen sequenced in a study of T cell responses to AZD1222 COVID-19 vaccine. Sequencing used immunoSEQ multiplex PCR; TCRdb keeps in-frame clones, though not all of them. The sample includes approximately 110,000 clones, 92% of them seen just once. The starting material was peripheral blood, obtained on day 0 of AZD1222 vaccination. These receptors were obtained from an adult in good health.

The CDR3 region has the DNA TGTGCCAGCAGCTTAGGTGTTAGCGTGGGTACGCAGTATTTT. It encodes CASSLGVSVGTQYF. The V gene is TRBV7-2, the J gene TRBJ2-3; D possibly corresponds to TRBD2 (5 bases). CDR1 and CDR2 from the germline V gene are SGHTA and FQGNSA. The V end was cut by 1 base, the J end by 8 bases, with 13 bases between. The CDR3 runs 14 residues. Full variable domain (rest looked up from reference TRBV7-2 and TRBJ2-3): GAGVSQSPSNKVTEKGKDVELRCDPISGHTALYWYRQSLGQGLEFLIYFQGNSAPDKSGLPSDRFSAERTGGSVSTLTIQRTQQEDSAVYLCASSLGVSVGTQYFGPGTRLTVL.

This rearrangement joins TRBV7-2 to TRBJ2-7; the match to TRBD1 covers 8 bases. CDR1 is SGHTA, CDR2 FQGNSA, per germline. This CDR3 is built from 14 residues. Germline trimming cut 3 bases from V and 3 bases from J; bases unmatched to any gene: 4. CDR3 in amino acids: CASSFGTGSYEQYF. CDR3 coding DNA: TGTGCCAGCAGCTTCGGGACAGGTAGCTACGAGCAGTACTTC.